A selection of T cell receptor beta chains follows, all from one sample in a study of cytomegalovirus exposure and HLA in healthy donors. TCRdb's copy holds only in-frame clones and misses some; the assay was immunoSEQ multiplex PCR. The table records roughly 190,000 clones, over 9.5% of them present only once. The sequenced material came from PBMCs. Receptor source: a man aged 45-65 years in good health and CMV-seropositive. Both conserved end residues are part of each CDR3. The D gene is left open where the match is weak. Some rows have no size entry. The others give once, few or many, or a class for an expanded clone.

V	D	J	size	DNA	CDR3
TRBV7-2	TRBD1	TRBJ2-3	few	TGTGCCAGCAGCTTCCAGGGACAGGGATCAGATACGCAGTATTTT	CASSFQGQGSDTQYF
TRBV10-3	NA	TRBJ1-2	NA	TGTGCCATCAAGCGGTCCCAGTCTGACGGCTACACCTTC	CAIKRSQSDGYTF
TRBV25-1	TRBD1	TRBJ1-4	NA	TGTGCCAGCAGCTCAAACAGGGGCGGCGAAAAACTGTTTTTT	CASSSNRGGEKLFF
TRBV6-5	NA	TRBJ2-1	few	TGTGCCAGCAGTTACACTGGACAACACAATGAGCAGTTCTTC	CASSYTGQHNEQFF
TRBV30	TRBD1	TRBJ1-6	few	TGTGCCTGGAGGGGACAGGGGGACAATTCACCCCTCCACTTT	CAWRGQGDNSPLHF
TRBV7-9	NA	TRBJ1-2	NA	TGTGCCAGCAGCTTAGATGCGGGGTATGGCTACACCTTC	CASSLDAGYGYTF
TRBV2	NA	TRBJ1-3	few	TGTGCCAGCAAGTTAACAGGACACAACTCTGGAAACACCATATATTTT	CASKLTGHNSGNTIYF
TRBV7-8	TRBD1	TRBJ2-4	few	TGTGCCAGCAGTACCCGTCCGGGACAGGGAAACATTCAGTACTTC	CASSTRPGQGNIQYF
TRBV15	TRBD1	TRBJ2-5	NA	TGTGCCACCAGCAGAGTGACAGGGAGAGGAGAGACCCAGTACTTC	CATSRVTGRGETQYF
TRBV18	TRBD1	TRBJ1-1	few	TGTGCCAGCTCACCGGGACAGACATCCACTGAAGCTTTCTTT	CASSPGQTSTEAFF
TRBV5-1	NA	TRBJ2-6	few	TGCGCCAGCAGCTTAATCGGGGGTTCTGGGGCCAACGTCCTGACTTTC	CASSLIGGSGANVLTF
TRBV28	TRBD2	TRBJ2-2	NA	TGTGCCAGCGAGGGCGGGGGGCTGGCCCACGGGGAGCTGTTTTTT	CASEGGGLAHGELFF
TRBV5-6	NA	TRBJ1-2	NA	TGTGCCAGCAGCCCTAATAACTATGGCTACACCTTC	CASSPNNYGYTF
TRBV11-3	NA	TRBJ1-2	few	TGTGCCAGCAGCTCCGGGGGACTTACTAACTATGGCTACACCTTC	CASSSGGLTNYGYTF
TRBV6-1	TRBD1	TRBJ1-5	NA	TGTGCCAGCACCCTGGGACAGGGGGGCAATCAGCCCCAGCATTTT	CASTLGQGGNQPQHF
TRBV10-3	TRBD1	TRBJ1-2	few	TGTGCCATCAGCGCCTCCGGGACAGGTTACGGCTACACCTTC	CAISASGTGYGYTF
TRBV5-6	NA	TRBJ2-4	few	TGTGCCAGCAGCTTGGCCCTGGGGCAGGGTGAGAGCATTCAGTACTTC	CASSLALGQGESIQYF